This TCR beta chain was recorded in a study of Tregs in tolerant kidney transplant recipients. Study-wide context: Sorting of CD4+CD25+CD127- cells followed approximately 3-day belatacept mixed lymphocyte reactions, sometimes with roughly 5-day graft donor restimulation.

As concerns this clone: The antigen remains unidentified.

The CDR3 extends over 16 amino acids. Trimming stripped 4 bases from V and 5 bases from J, with 17 bases between. Per germline, CDR1 SGHDN and CDR2 FVKESK. Study-level points and caveats: The most relevant donor-specific Treg TCRbeta repertoire apparently came from expansion with activated donor B cells.

Using immunoSEQ multiplex PCR, the repertoire was profiled, and TCRdb retains in-frame clones only, with some absent. The data contain tens of thousands of clones, over 75% of them singletons. The specimen was Tregs from blood cultured with allogeneic cells. This sequence joins TRBV14 and TRBJ1-4, with D possibly TRBD1 on 5 matching bases. The sequence came from a human donor in good health. CDR3 region: CASSLLLPEGNEKLFF. CDR3 DNA sequence: TGTGCCAGCAGCCTCCTTTTACCGGAGGGGAATGAAAAACTGTTTTTT.